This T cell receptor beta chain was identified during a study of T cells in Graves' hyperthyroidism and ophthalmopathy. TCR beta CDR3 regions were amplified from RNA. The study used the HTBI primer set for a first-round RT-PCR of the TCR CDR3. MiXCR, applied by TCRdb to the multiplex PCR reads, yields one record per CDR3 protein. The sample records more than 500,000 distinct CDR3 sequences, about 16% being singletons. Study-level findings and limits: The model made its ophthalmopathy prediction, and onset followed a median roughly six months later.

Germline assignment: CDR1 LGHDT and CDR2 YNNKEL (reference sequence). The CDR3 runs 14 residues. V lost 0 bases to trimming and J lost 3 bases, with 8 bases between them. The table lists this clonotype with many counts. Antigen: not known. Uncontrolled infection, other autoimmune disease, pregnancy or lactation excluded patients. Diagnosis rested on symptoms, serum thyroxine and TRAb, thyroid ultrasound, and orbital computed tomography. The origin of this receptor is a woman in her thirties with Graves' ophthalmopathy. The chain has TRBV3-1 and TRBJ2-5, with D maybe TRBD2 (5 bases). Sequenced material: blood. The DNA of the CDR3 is TGTGCCAGCAGCCAAGACACTAGTGAAGAGACCCAGTACTTC. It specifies CASSQDTSEETQYF.